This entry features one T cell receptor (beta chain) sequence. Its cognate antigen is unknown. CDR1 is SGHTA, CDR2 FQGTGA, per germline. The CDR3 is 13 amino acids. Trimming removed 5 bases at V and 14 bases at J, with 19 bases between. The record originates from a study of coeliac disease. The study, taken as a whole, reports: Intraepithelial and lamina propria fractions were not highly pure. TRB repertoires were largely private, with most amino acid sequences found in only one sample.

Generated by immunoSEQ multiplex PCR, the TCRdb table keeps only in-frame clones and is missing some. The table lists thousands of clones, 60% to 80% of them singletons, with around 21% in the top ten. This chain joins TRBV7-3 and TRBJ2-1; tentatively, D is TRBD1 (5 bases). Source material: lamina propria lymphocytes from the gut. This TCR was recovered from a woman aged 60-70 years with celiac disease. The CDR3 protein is CASSLGPSGQEFF. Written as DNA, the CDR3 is TGTGCCAGCAGCCTCGGCCCCTCAGGGCAGGAGTTCTTC.